One sample yielded the 30 T cell receptor beta chains listed below, sequenced in a study of CD8 T cells in Susac syndrome. With random hexamers, reverse transcription was performed on about 0.5 to 1 ug of RNA. TCRdb re-analysed the immunoSEQ multiplex PCR reads in MiXCR, keeping a single row per CDR3 protein. Among 150,000 to 200,000 distinct CDR3 sequences listed, around 94% were seen once. Sequenced material: CD4+ T cells from PBMCs. The receptors derive from a human donor with Susac syndrome.

The V and J genes are TRBV7-9 and TRBJ2-3; 8 nucleotides align to TRBD1. Germline values: CDR1 SEHNR, CDR2 FQNEAQ (reference sequence). This CDR3 has 16 residues. J gave up 1 base and V 4 bases, and 7 bases lay outside the gene matches. CDR3 protein: CASSSTGGVGTDTQYF. In DNA form, the CDR3 reads TGTGCCAGCAGCTCCACAGGGGGAGTAGGCACAGATACGCAGTATTTT.

The chain has TRBV20-1 and TRBJ1-2; D is uncertain. Germline values: CDR1 DFQATT, CDR2 SNEGSKA (reference sequence). V shed 6 bases and J shed 5 bases, with 25 bases lying between them. The CDR3 runs 16 residues. CDR3 DNA sequence: TGCAGTGCCGACGCCTCATATGAGCGGGGATTTTATGGCTACACCTTC. Amino acid sequence: CSADASYERGFYGYTF.

The chain is built from TRBV12-3 or TRBV12-4 and TRBJ1-6; 8 bases line up with TRBD1. The trim removed 6 bases at V and 7 bases at J, leaving 8 bases unmatched. This CDR3 contains 15 residues. The CDR3 coding sequence is TGTGCCAGCAGCAACCCGGACAGGGACAATTCACCCCTCCACTTT. Protein product: CASSNPDRDNSPLHF.

The rearrangement uses TRBV28 and TRBJ1-5, with D perhaps TRBD1 (6 bases). The germline V and J ends were trimmed by 1 base and 7 bases, with 14 bases remaining between them. Per germline, CDR1 MDHEN and CDR2 SYDVKM. The CDR3 is made up of 15 amino acids. The CDR3 bases are TGTGCCAGCAGTTTATTCCGCCAGGGGTCCCAGCCCCAGCATTTT. As protein: CASSLFRQGSQPQHF.

This clonotype came up once. The V and J genes are TRBV20-1 and TRBJ2-7, with D possibly being TRBD2 (5 bases). CDR3 length: 14 amino acids. The germline CDR1 and CDR2 sequences are DFQATT and SNEGSKA (reference sequence). V was shortened by 1 base and J by 2 bases, with 12 bases between the two germline ends. CDR3 loop: CSARGSGDAYEQYF. The CDR3 region has the DNA TGCAGTGCTAGAGGGAGCGGAGATGCCTACGAGCAGTACTTC.

This clonotype was seen a single time. The chain is built from TRBV6-5 and TRBJ2-2; the D is unclear. Trimming removed 2 bases from V and 0 bases from J, with 7 bases in between. The CDR3 is 15 amino acids. Looked up from germline, CDR1 is MNHEY and CDR2 is SVGAGI. The CDR3 DNA reads as TGTGCCAGCAGTTACAGACACTCGAACACCGGGGAGCTGTTTTTT. Its translation is CASSYRHSNTGELFF.

DNA of the CDR3: TGCAGCGTTGAACGAGCGCAGACTCAAGCTTTCTTT. Translation gives CSVERAQTQAFF. V gene TRBV29-1 combines with J gene TRBJ1-1, with D uncertain. The germline V gene encodes CDR1 SQVTM and CDR2 ANQGSEA. The CDR3 covers 12 residues. With 2 bases removed from V and 9 bases from J, the gap between germline ends came to 13 bases.

V usage is TRBV7-9 and J usage is TRBJ2-5; 9 nucleotides line up with TRBD1. This CDR3 comprises 17 residues. From germline, CDR1 is SEHNR and CDR2 FQNEAQ (reference sequence). V dropped 5 bases and J dropped 0; count of bases not matched to a gene: 10. As DNA, the CDR3 is TGTGCCAGCAGCGACCGGACAGGGGTTGGGTACCAAGAGACCCAGTACTTC. As protein: CASSDRTGVGYQETQYF.

J is TRBJ1-2 and V is TRBV30; 11 bases are a match to TRBD1. This CDR3 comprises 15 residues. Trimming took 3 bases from V and 7 from J; bases not matched to a gene: 10. Per the germline V gene, CDR1 is GTSNPN and CDR2 is SVGIG (reference sequence). The CDR3 nucleotides read TGTGCCTGGAGCGAAGGGACAGGGGGTTATGCTGGCTACACCTTC. It translates to CAWSEGTGGYAGYTF.

In its sample, this clonotype was seen once. The chain is built from TRBV5-1 and TRBJ2-7; possibly TRBD1 for D (5 bases). V lost 4 bases, J lost 0 bases, and 11 bases lay in between. The V gene's germline CDR1 is SGHRS and CDR2 YFSETQ. The CDR3 is 14 residues long. This CDR3 reads CASSLQTASYEQYF. In DNA form, the CDR3 reads TGCGCCAGCAGCCTTCAGACAGCCTCCTACGAGCAGTACTTC.

This chain uses TRBV7-2 with TRBJ2-7, with 12 positions matching TRBD2. This CDR3 has 14 residues. Germline V lookup: CDR1 SGHTA, CDR2 FQGNSA. The trim removed 4 bases at V and 4 bases at J, leaving 2 bases unmatched. The CDR3 reads CASSSSGGAYEQYF. The CDR3 DNA follows: TGTGCCAGCAGCTCTAGCGGGGGGGCTTACGAGCAGTACTTC.

The rearrangement joins TRBV20-1 to TRBJ2-6; 8 positions match TRBD1. The CDR3 consists of 15 residues. V shed 2 bases, J shed 3 bases, and the junction held 3 bases outside the gene matches. The germline CDR1 and CDR2 sequences are DFQATT and SNEGSKA (reference sequence). The CDR3 region is CSARRQGYGANVLTF. DNA for the CDR3: TGCAGTGCTAGAAGACAGGGGTATGGGGCCAACGTCCTGACTTTC.

The V and J genes are TRBV29-1 and TRBJ2-1; D perhaps matches TRBD2 (6 bases). The V gene lost 2 bases and the J gene lost 7 bases, with 9 bases spanning the gap. The CDR3 totals 12 residues. Per germline, CDR1 SQVTM and CDR2 ANQGSEA. The CDR3 reads CSVERGGNEQFF. Here the CDR3 DNA reads TGCAGCGTTGAACGTGGGGGGAATGAGCAGTTCTTC.

V and J are TRBV12-3 or TRBV12-4 and TRBJ2-2; TRBD2 matches 7 bases. The CDR3 is made up of 14 amino acids. The V gene end was trimmed by 6 bases and the J gene end by 5 bases; junction bases not matched to a gene: 6. The CDR3 DNA sequence: TGTGCCAGCAGCTGGGGGGGAAGGACCGGGGAGCTGTTTTTT. Its protein product is CASSWGGRTGELFF.

The count of this clonotype is one. The gene calls are TRBV4-2 and TRBJ1-5, with D uncertain. V was shortened by 3 bases and J by 8 bases, with 17 bases between the two germline ends. The V gene's germline CDR1 is LGHNA and CDR2 YNFKEQ. The CDR3 has 15 amino acids. CDR3 DNA: TGTGCCAGCAGCCACTCCTGGGCAGTAGAGAAGCCCCAGCATTTT. The encoded protein is CASSHSWAVEKPQHF.

The chain joins TRBV29-1 to TRBJ2-1; 11 nucleotides match TRBD1. The junction had 7 bases not matched to a gene; V was cut back by 7 bases and J by 8 bases. Germline V gene lookup returns CDR1 SQVTM and CDR2 ANQGSEA. CDR3 size: 13 residues. The CDR3 bases are TGCAGCGGCCGGACAGGGGGCATCGATGAGCAGTTCTTC. It is translated as CSGRTGGIDEQFF.

The chain carries TRBV6-2 or TRBV6-3 and TRBJ1-5; a weak D match, TRBD1 (6 bases). The CDR3 totals 14 residues. V was clipped by 6 bases and J by 5 bases, with 14 bases between them. Germline V gene lookup returns CDR1 MNHEY and CDR2 SVGEGT. In DNA, the CDR3 is TGTGCCAGCAGACAGGGCGGAAGGTATCAGCCCCAGCATTTT. It encodes CASRQGGRYQPQHF.

The chain couples TRBV4-3 to TRBJ1-2; weak D call: TRBD1 (5 bases). CDR1 and CDR2 from the germline V gene are LGHNA and YSLEER. This CDR3 region has 15 residues. The V end was cut by 0 bases, the J end by 1 base, with 9 bases between. CDR3 region: CASSQDWGYNYGYTF. In nucleotides, the CDR3 is TGCGCCAGCAGCCAAGATTGGGGGTATAACTATGGCTACACCTTC.

About this clonotype: It is unclear where the CDR3 begins or ends on the DNA, so no DNA is shown, and the CDR3 is as TCRdb lists it. This sequence joins TRBV19 and TRBJ2-5. In germline, CDR1 is LNHDA, CDR2 SQIVND (reference sequence). The CDR3 contains 11 residues when both ends are counted. The CDR3 is CASTSGETQYF.

V is TRBV6-5 and J is TRBJ2-4; 13 nucleotides align to TRBD2. The CDR3 consists of 17 residues. Germline CDR1 is MNHEY and CDR2 is SVGAGI. Trimming removed 2 bases from V and 7 bases from J; junction bases left unmatched: 8. The CDR3 DNA follows: TGTGCCAGCAGTTACACCGGACTAGCGGGAGTGAGTAACATTCAGTACTTC. It encodes CASSYTGLAGVSNIQYF.

This chain joins TRBV19 and TRBJ1-3; a weak D match, TRBD1 (5 bases). Trimming removed 6 bases at V and 0 bases at J, with 15 bases between. CDR1 and CDR2 (germline): LNHDA, SQIVND (reference sequence). CDR3 length equals 16 residues. For the CDR3, the DNA is TGTGCCAGTAGGGCGGGACCTCCCAACTCTGGAAACACCATATATTTT. This sequence encodes CASRAGPPNSGNTIYF.

The gene calls are TRBV20-1 and TRBJ2-7, with 8 bases identical to TRBD2. The V gene end was trimmed by 4 bases and the J gene end by 4 bases; junction bases not matched to a gene: 6. The V gene's germline CDR1 is DFQATT and CDR2 SNEGSKA (reference sequence). This CDR3 is built from 13 residues. DNA for the CDR3: TGCAGTGCTATAGCGGGGCCGAGGTACGAGCAGTACTTC. Protein sequence: CSAIAGPRYEQYF.

The gene calls are TRBV12-3 or TRBV12-4 and TRBJ2-5, with D unclear. This CDR3 has 13 amino acids. V lost 3 bases and J 3 bases, leaving 8 bases between the germline ends. In DNA form, the CDR3 reads TGTGCCAGCAGTTTTGAGGCGGAAGAGACCCAGTACTTC. It translates to CASSFEAEETQYF.

The genes are TRBV29-1 and TRBJ2-1, with 10 bases matching TRBD1. The J segment lost 8 bases and the V segment lost 7 bases, leaving 11 bases of the junction unmatched. In germline, CDR1 is SQVTM, CDR2 ANQGSEA. This CDR3 is built from 14 residues. CDR3 DNA: TGCAGCGAGGCAAGGACAGGGGGTGTGGATGAGCAGTTCTTC. This sequence encodes CSEARTGGVDEQFF.

This chain connects TRBV5-4 to TRBJ2-7, with a possible D match to TRBD2 (7 bases). The germline V gene encodes CDR1 SGHNT and CDR2 YYREEE (reference sequence). With 5 bases removed from V and 3 bases from J, the gap between germline ends came to 12 bases. The CDR3 length is 13 residues. As DNA, the CDR3 is TGTGCCAGCAGTGGAGGGGGGGTCTACGAGCAGTACTTC. Translating it yields CASSGGGVYEQYF.

This rearrangement joins TRBV6-6 to TRBJ1-4; no clear D. From germline, CDR1 is MNHNY and CDR2 SVGAGI (reference sequence). This CDR3 spans 13 amino acids. Trimming took off 6 bases at V and 5 bases at J, with 10 bases between the two ends. This chain's CDR3 is CASRPGRNEKLFF. CDR3 bases: TGTGCCAGCAGACCAGGAAGAAATGAAAAACTGTTTTTT.

As DNA, the CDR3 is TGTGCCAGCTCACCGCTCTTAGGACAGGGCCACTACGAGCAGTACTTC. It encodes CASSPLLGQGHYEQYF. The chain uses TRBV18 and TRBJ2-7; 8 nucleotides match TRBD1. Germline CDR1 reads KGHSH; CDR2 reads LQKENI. V gave up 3 bases and J gave up 3 bases; unmatched junction bases: 10. The CDR3 covers 16 residues.

The chain links TRBV3-1 to TRBJ2-7; D is possibly TRBD2 (5 bases). Trimming removed 3 bases at V and 3 bases at J, with 15 bases between. The CDR3 length is 15 residues. In germline, CDR1 is LGHDT, CDR2 YNNKEL (reference sequence). The CDR3 region is CASSQGRTPYYEQYF. The CDR3 coding sequence is TGTGCCAGCAGCCAGGGCCGGACTCCTTACTACGAGCAGTACTTC.

The rearrangement uses TRBV4-1 and TRBJ2-1; D is unresolved. Germline CDR1 and CDR2: MGHRA and YSYEKL. Trimming took 0 bases from V and 9 from J, leaving 9 bases between them. This CDR3 has 13 residues. CDR3 residues: CASSQDMRFEQFF. The CDR3 DNA reads as TGCGCCAGCAGCCAAGATATGAGGTTTGAGCAGTTCTTC.

In its sample, this clonotype was seen once. The chain links TRBV5-1 to TRBJ1-4; possibly TRBD1 for D (6 bases). CDR1 is SGHRS and CDR2 is YFSETQ in the germline V gene. The CDR3 has 14 residues. V was cut by 2 bases and J by 8 bases, with 13 bases left in between. The CDR3 sequence is CASSFGTREEKLFF. In nucleotides, the CDR3 is TGCGCCAGCAGCTTCGGGACAAGGGAGGAAAAACTGTTTTTT.